Following are 7 T cell receptor beta chains from one sample sequenced in a study of early T cells in non-severe SARS-CoV-2 infection. TCRdb fed the 5' RACE reads into MiXCR, producing one record per CDR3 protein. The data show 35,000 to 50,000 distinct CDR3 sequences, 4.5% to 7% seen once. This specimen was whole blood, taken at baseline. The receptors here all came from an adult who was a healthcare worker with PCR-confirmed SARS-CoV-2 infection or an uninfected control (not recorded which).

In this sample, this clonotype turned up many times. In nucleotides, the CDR3 is TGCGCCAGCAGCTTGGCCCGTCTTCGGGGCGGTAGGGCCAACGTCCTGACTTTC. Translated, it gives CASSLARLRGGRANVLTF. The chain joins TRBV5-1 to TRBJ2-6; D may be TRBD1 or TRBD2 (5 bases each). The CDR3 sequence is 18 residues long. Germline V gives CDR1 SGHRS, CDR2 YFSETQ. The ends were cut back, 0 bases at V and 5 bases at J, with 18 bases in the middle.

This clonotype was detected many times. The chain has TRBV12-3 or TRBV12-4 and TRBJ1-2; 9 nucleotides match TRBD1. CDR3 length: 14 residues. J was trimmed by 8 bases and V by 1 base; bases with no gene match: 5. The CDR3, as DNA: TGTGCCAGCAGTTTAGGACAGGGGGTGGGCGGCTACACCTTC. This encodes CASSLGQGVGGYTF.

This clonotype occurred many times. V and J are TRBV4-2 and TRBJ2-1; D is unclear. CDR3 length equals 15 residues. The germline gives CDR1 LGHNA, CDR2 YNFKEQ. Trimming left V 7 bases short and J 4 bases short, with 17 bases between. In DNA form, the CDR3 reads TGTGCCAGCACCAAAGGCATAGGATGGTACAATGAGCAGTTCTTC. Its protein is CASTKGIGWYNEQFF.

This clonotype was detected many times. The genes are TRBV24-1 and TRBJ2-3; TRBD2 might be the D (6 bases). Germline V gives CDR1 KGHDR, CDR2 SFDVKD. The CDR3 is made up of 13 amino acids. V was shortened by 5 bases and J by 4 bases, with 9 bases between the two germline ends. In DNA form, the CDR3 reads TGTGCCACCAGTGGGAGGGGCGCAGATACGCAGTATTTT. Protein product: CATSGRGADTQYF.

A few counts support this clonotype. This chain connects TRBV7-2 to TRBJ2-3, with 11 positions matching TRBD2. V lost 5 bases to trimming and J lost 5 bases; unmatched junction nucleotides: 6. Germline CDR1 and CDR2: SGHTA and FQGNSA. This CDR3 contains 15 residues. Here the CDR3 reads CASSISGGAVDTQYF. The CDR3 nucleotides read TGTGCCAGCAGCATTAGCGGGGGGGCCGTAGATACGCAGTATTTT.

This clonotype appeared many times. The chain combines TRBV7-8 with TRBJ2-7, with TRBD2 identical over 11 bases. V dropped 2 bases and J dropped 0; count of bases not matched to a gene: 9. The CDR3 consists of 18 residues. Germline values: CDR1 SGHVS, CDR2 FQNEAQ. The chain's CDR3 is CASSLPTRLAGISYEQYF. CDR3 DNA: TGTGCCAGCAGCTTACCCACCAGACTAGCGGGGATCTCCTACGAGCAGTACTTC.

A few counts support this clonotype. This chain's CDR3 is CSVNYRPLNTEAFF. Written as DNA, the CDR3 is TGCAGCGTTAACTATCGACCGTTGAACACTGAAGCTTTCTTT. The J gene is TRBJ1-1, the V gene TRBV29-1; D uncertain. Deletions cut 5 bases from V and 0 bases from J, with 13 bases between. The CDR3 totals 14 residues. The germline CDR1 and CDR2 sequences are SQVTM and ANQGSEA.